This TCR beta chain is drawn from a study of OX40 agonist ivuxolimab in advanced cancers. About the full investigation: Ivuxolimab was a fully human IgG2 agonistic monoclonal antibody targeting the costimulatory receptor OX40 (CD134). In the dose-escalation cohort, approximately 80% of patients were male, and the mean age was 60 years with a range of roughly 20 to 79. Intravenous ivuxolimab was administered to patients every 2 weeks at six dose levels: 0.01, 0.1, 0.3, 1.5, 3 and 10 mg/kg. The paper reports the monotherapy dose-escalation portion (N of about 50 patients) of the phase I ivuxolimab trial. Among the approximately 54 dose-escalation patients, roughly 20 had hepatocellular carcinoma, 15 or so melanoma, 9 renal cell carcinoma and 9 head and neck cancer. The point of sequencing TCRbeta in the periphery was to test whether ivuxolimab changed TCR sequence diversity and drove clonal T-cell expansion. Prior anti-PD-1, anti-PD-L1 or anti-CTLA-4 therapy was permitted, and 40% of dose-escalation patients had received checkpoint inhibitors. Partial responses occurred in three dose-escalation patients: two with cutaneous melanoma and one with hepatocellular carcinoma. On the study overall, not on this receptor specifically: Low levels of normalized T-cell clonal expansion were also seen in some patients who did not respond. Antigen specificity was not determined for the clonally expanded peripheral T cells. After ivuxolimab, CD8+ T cells had more expanded clones than CD4+ T cells on average. At doses of 0.1 to 3.0 mg/kg, clonal expansion of both CD4+ and CD8+ blood T cells was observed from baseline to week 6. In partial responders in the 0.1-3.0 mg/kg groups, normalized peripheral clonal expansion was found to be among the lowest, especially among CD8+ T cells.

To sequence the TCRbeta CDR3 region, genomic DNA was isolated from the sorted cells. The immunoSEQ Assay was used to sequence the TCRbeta CDR3 regions. What TCRdb holds here is the immuneACCESS table cut down to in-frame rearrangements. Part of the clones is not present; checked against another copy, under half of the missing clones reflect an unresolved V gene, and the others are unexplained. The sample table lists some 37,000 clones, roughly 82% of them with a count of one. The ten top clones hold roughly 2% of the sample. This clone has a single count. What this receptor recognizes is not known. No much larger clone exists at a distance of one base, and base qualities are not known. The trial excluded patients who had a history of autoimmune disease or were on systemic immunosuppression. Peripheral blood for TCR sequencing was collected from all dose cohorts at baseline, on cycle 4 day 1, and on cycle 7 day 1. The samples were taken from a phase I, first-in-human, multicenter, open-label dose-escalation trial of ivuxolimab. Adults with locally advanced or metastatic head and neck squamous cell, hepatocellular, melanoma or renal cell carcinoma were enrolled in the trial. Before TCR sequencing, CD4+ T cells and CD8+ T cells from peripheral blood were sorted into separate populations.

Trimming takes 5 bases from V and 4 bases from J, and the germline ends sit 14 bases apart. Looking up the germline V gene yields CDR1 SGHTA and CDR2 FQGTGA. Inclusive of the bounding cysteine and phenylalanine, the CDR3 is 14 residues long. CDR3 DNA is the only sequence kept; it has 42 bases, read in frame from the first base. The origin of this receptor is an adult with an advanced solid tumor such as melanoma, head and neck, liver or kidney cancer. The rearranged segments are TRBV7-3 and TRBJ2-5; possibly the D gene is TRBD2, per 5 matching bases. Sequenced here: CD4+ or CD8+ T cells sorted from blood, sampled in a trial of the OX40 agonist ivuxolimab. The CDR3 reads as follows: CASSPTQRGETQYF. The nucleotides read TGTGCCAGCAGCCCGACACAACGGGGAGAGACCCAGTACTTC.